This T cell receptor beta chain was recovered during a study of blood T cell repertoires in COVID-19. How the authors handled the data: Researchers report that nucleated cell counts were estimated from reference gene primer amplification. The table came from immunoSEQ multiplex PCR; TCRdb's copy has only in-frame clones and leaves some out. D and trimming were read from the DNA, whereas the V and J calls and clone size are those reported in that table. The table lists roughly 390,000 clones, about 85% of them singletons. This CDR3 has 15 amino acids. CDR1 and CDR2 (germline): SGHRS, YFSETQ. Trimming took 1 base from V and 1 from J, leaving 12 bases between them.

The sequenced sample consisted of peripheral blood. The clonotype comes from a woman younger than 30 with acute or convalescent COVID-19. The V and J genes are TRBV5-1 and TRBJ2-7; tentative D call: TRBD1 (5 bases). The CDR3 here is CASSLSTGYSYEQYF. In DNA, the CDR3 is TGCGCCAGCAGCTTGAGTACAGGCTATTCCTACGAGCAGTACTTC.